This TCR beta chain was profiled in a study of cytomegalovirus exposure and HLA in healthy donors (TCRdb year 2017). Context from the whole study: An earlier analysis of roughly 610 of the donors reported 276 Gb of sequence data and approximately 120 million unique TCR beta sequences obtained from approximately 180 million T cells. About 280 gigabases of sequencing data and roughly 90 million unique TCR sequences were included in an early release covering under 650 HLA-typed donors. The genetic ancestry cluster associated with self-reported Caucasian donors included around four fifths of the 300 to 400 genotyped donors. The study aimed to test whether signatures of past pathogen exposure could be identified by cataloging public T cell receptors. The study used immunosequencing to profile the T cell repertoires of approximately 630 subjects and linked those repertoires to cytomegalovirus serostatus. In addition to the first cohort of approximately 670 subjects, a separate validation cohort of over 90 different subjects was used. High-throughput TCR immunosequencing, statistical association of individual TCRs with disease status, and machine learning were combined to predict cytomegalovirus infection status. To study patterns of TCR occurrence, a later analysis re-analyzed previously published TCR beta repertoires from around 700 donors and added high-resolution HLA genotyping. In the later analysis, no new phenotypic data were used to find candidate immune exposures; instead, reliance was placed on TCR beta sequences and their occurrence across donors. To decide whether each TCR beta V gene segment behaved as functional or pseudogenic, an earlier analysis of 587 of the donors relied on high-throughput TCR beta sequencing. Donor age, sex, ethnicity and CMV serostatus were compiled together with the repertoire data. In a later genetic analysis, genome-wide SNP genotypes for about three fifths of the roughly 670 donors were used, and that subset was treated as a discovery cohort. All discovery cohort repertoires had been generated on a single sequencing platform. HLA typing included class I and class II loci at four-digit resolution. The number of donors typed differed by locus, with roughly 629-640 for A, B, C, DRB1 and DQB1, 522 for DQA1, approximately 580 for DPA1, and around 460 for DPB1. Because of strong linkage in the cohort, roughly five DR-DQ haplotypes were treated as single units for association and clustering. Across around 400 genotyped donors of the cohort, an average of approximately 220,000 unique TCR beta nucleotide sequences per donor were sequenced, and around 19% of those sequences were non-productive. What the work shows at the level of the full study, not this receptor alone: For the cohort, immune exposure information was limited to CMV serostatus. A later analysis associated approximately 17,000 TCR beta sequences with specific HLA alleles at a false discovery rate of 0.05. The classifier was reported to diagnose cytomegalovirus status with high specificity and sensitivity in both the original and validation cohorts. Three of the identified cytomegalovirus-associated TCR beta chains were confirmed in vitro to be specific for cytomegalovirus antigens. A further reported finding was that TCR beta sequences accurately predicted the HLA-A and HLA-B alleles for most subjects in the first cohort. When HLA alleles, especially DR and DQ, strongly co-occurred, attributing TCR associations to individual alleles was difficult. The presence/absence analyses assumed that sequencing depth was roughly uniform across donors, and that assumption may not be true. The cohort was sequenced for TCR beta chains only, and without alpha or paired-chain data the features that could be detected were limited. A later analysis reported that several top co-occurrence clusters appeared linked to parvovirus B19, influenza, CMV and Epstein-Barr virus. While some public TCRs were present in many individuals, most TCR sequences turned up only very rarely across donors. Because counts were too low, seventeen rarely observed V segments, including chromosome 9 orphons, were left out of the earlier analysis of 500 to 650 of the donors. In a later genetic analysis, a missense DCLRE1C variant was associated with V-gene and J-gene trimming of TCR beta chains, and the association was replicated in an independent cohort. In a later genetic analysis, fewer N-insertions in productive TCRs were reported among donors in an Asian-associated ancestry cluster than the roughly 670-donor mean. A group of highly shared sequence variants was considered likely to be a technical artifact of the sequencing pipeline. Correlated functional status among segregating V segments might reflect linkage disequilibrium, but an unknown experimental factor could not be ruled out. According to a later analysis, TCR association rates differed among HLA loci, with DRB1 alleles showing the most associated TCRs and HLA-C alleles showing the fewest. Compared with equally common non-associated chains, HLA-associated TCR beta chains in a later analysis were more clonally expanded and had lower generation probabilities. In the study, roughly 160 TCR beta chains were listed as associated with cytomegalovirus. The authors suggested that the approach could potentially be extended to other disease states and immunological phenotypes. Because the 87-base-pair reads could not distinguish some IMGT-functional V segments, including TRBV6-2 and TRBV6-3, those segments were excluded. An earlier analysis of approximately 600 of the donors showed that most TCR beta V segments appeared in productive rearrangements either about 87% or about 30% of the time, which broadly matched IMGT annotations. According to a later analysis, most CMV-associated TCR beta chains appeared to be HLA-restricted, and the HLA associations seemed to be driven largely by CMV exposure. HLA typing was unavailable for some donors at each locus, so association tests used only the typed subset.

With respect to this clone: Its target antigen remains unknown.

CDR3 length: 13 amino acids, cysteine to phenylalanine. Only the CDR3 region is kept as DNA, spanning 39 bases read in frame from base 1. Per the germline V gene, SGHRS is the CDR1 and YFSETQ is the CDR2. Relative to germline, V is 0 bases shorter and J is 4 bases shorter, with 6 bases between their ends. Library preparation used the immunoSEQ multiplex PCR assay. The multiplex PCR relied on a mix of 60 forward primers for TCR Vbeta segments and 13 reverse primers for TCR Jbeta segments. A multiplex PCR assay on genomic DNA amplified the CDR3 region of rearranged TCR beta genes. Amplified TCR beta libraries were sequenced as 87-base-pair reads on the Illumina HiSeq System. Regarding the original processing steps: A later analysis counted tens of millions of unique TCR beta chains across the 500 to 850 repertoires, and 10 million to 12 million of these chains were shared by at least two donors. Raw reads were error-corrected and collapsed into unique sequences by a nearest-neighbor algorithm in which closely related sequences were merged to remove PCR and sequencing errors. V, D and J gene segments were assigned by aligning CDR3 sequences to IMGT reference sequences. For a sequence to be retained, a match of at least six nucleotides was required to both a V gene segment and a J gene segment. A rearrangement was called productive if the CDR3 had no stop codons and remained in frame with V and J, and every other rearrangement was called non-productive. CDR3 was defined according to IMGT convention as the region running from the second conserved V-encoded cysteine to the conserved J-encoded phenylalanine. The earlier analysis of some 540 of the donors excluded any sequence lacking an unambiguous match to a single V gene segment. An earlier analysis of roughly 590 of the donors called V segments functional above 56.7% productive rearrangements and segregating when the between-donor standard deviation exceeded 5%. A statistical classification framework was built to diagnose cytomegalovirus status from the catalog of TCR beta chain sequences. In a later analysis, TCR nucleotide sequences were compared against IMGT/GENE-DB human TR gene sequences so that V and J genes could be assigned. The TCRdist pipeline was used in a later analysis to assign CDR3 sequences and most-parsimonious VDJ recombination scenarios. In a later analysis, each TCR beta chain was defined by its CDR3 amino acid sequence together with its V-gene family, and reads lacking a unique V-gene family were excluded. To address suspected cross-contamination and a sequencing artifact, a later analysis removed roughly 640 highly shared, low-generation-probability nucleotide sequences. A later analysis calculated a clonal expansion index for each public chain from normalized within-repertoire ranks of inferred template counts. A later analysis computed generation probabilities with a VDJ recombination model fitted to out-of-frame rearrangements, and checked the results against IGoR. Hypergeometric tests were used in a later analysis to score TCR-TCR, TCR-HLA and TCR-CMV co-occurrence, with a repertoire-size bias correction applied to the TCR pairs. A later analysis estimated false discovery rates by permuting HLA or CMV assignments 20 times. A later analysis grouped co-occurring TCRs with DBSCAN, adding TCRdist sequence similarity when clustering within HLA-allele-positive subsets. Co-occurrence clustering excluded repertoires with fewer than 30,000 or more than 120,000 public chains, plus five with anomalous nucleotide sharing. The clones in this table, taken by TCRdb from immuneACCESS, are in-frame only. Not every clone is retained; where verified, under half of the shortfall comes from an unresolved V gene, and the cause of the rest is unknown. V and J calls and clone size come straight from that table; D and trimming were deduced from the DNA. The sample's clone listing holds about 130,000 clones. The ten top clones hold about 2.2% of the sample.

The cohort comprised hundreds of healthy bone marrow donors. At the time of sampling, every cohort member was nominally healthy, though immune exposures that went unrecorded were likely present. The donor tested CMV seronegative, placing the donor among the 350 or so seronegative members of the cohort. A peripheral blood sample was provided by each donor, and peripheral blood mononuclear cells were used for TCR beta sequencing. The Qiagen DNeasy Blood Extraction Kit was used to extract genomic DNA from the blood cell samples. The sequence links TRBV5-1 to TRBJ2-3; a confident D gene designation cannot be given. The clonotype was recovered from a man aged 35 to 55 in good health and CMV-seronegative. Sequencing used PBMCs. For the CDR3, the sequence is CASSLVGPDTQYF. The nucleotide sequence is given as TGCGCCAGCAGCTTGGTTGGCCCAGATACGCAGTATTTT. The CDR3, completed at both ends by the reference TRBV5-1 and TRBJ2-3 genes, gives the full variable domain KAGVTQTPRYLIKTRGQQVTLSCSPISGHRSVSWYQQTPGQGLQFLFEYFSETQRNKGNFPGRFSGRQFSNSRSEMNVSTLELGDSALYLCASSLVGPDTQYFGPGTRLTVL.